The sequence of this T cell receptor beta chain was determined in a study of PD-1 blockade in classical Hodgkin lymphoma. Study at large: The nivolumab dose that patients received was 3 mg/kg, given intravenously every 2 weeks.

The patients all showed relapse after autologous stem cell transplantation, while their brentuximab vedotin exposure varied. A note on this clone: Its specificity is unknown.

Repertoires were generated with immunoSEQ multiplex PCR, while TCRdb's copy carries only in-frame clones and drops some. The profile shows around 36,000 clones, 80% to 90% of them singletons. Notes on the study in general: Exclusion covered patients beginning nivolumab under 1 year post-ASCT. Why the repertoires differ is still unclear, perhaps disease activity or prior therapy.

Germline CDR1 reads SGHTA; CDR2 reads FQGTGA. Trimming cost V 4 bases and J 3 bases, with 19 bases left between them. The CDR3 is 17 residues long. The sequence was collected from a human donor with classical Hodgkin lymphoma. V usage is TRBV7-3 and J usage is TRBJ2-1; TRBD2 is a possible D gene (6 bases). This material consisted of peripheral blood mononuclear cells (PBMCs), taken at baseline. The CDR3 bases are TGTGCCAGCAGCTCCCCCCGTGGTAGCGGAAACTACAATGAGCAGTTCTTC. This codes for CASSSPRGSGNYNEQFF.